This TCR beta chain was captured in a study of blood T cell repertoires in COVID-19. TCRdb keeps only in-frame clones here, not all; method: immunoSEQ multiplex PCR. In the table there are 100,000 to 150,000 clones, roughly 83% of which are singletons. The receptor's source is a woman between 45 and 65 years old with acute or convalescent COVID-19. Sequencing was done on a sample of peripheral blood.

The DNA for the CDR3 is TGTGCCAGCAGTCGGGGACAGGGACAAGGGGGCACTGAAGCTTTCTTT. It encodes CASSRGQGQGGTEAFF. This chain links TRBV6-2 or TRBV6-3 with TRBJ1-1, with TRBD1 identical over 9 bases. This CDR3 region has 16 residues. The ends lost 5 bases at V and 4 bases at J; junction bases unmatched: 11. The germline V gene has CDR1 MNHEY and CDR2 SVGEGT.